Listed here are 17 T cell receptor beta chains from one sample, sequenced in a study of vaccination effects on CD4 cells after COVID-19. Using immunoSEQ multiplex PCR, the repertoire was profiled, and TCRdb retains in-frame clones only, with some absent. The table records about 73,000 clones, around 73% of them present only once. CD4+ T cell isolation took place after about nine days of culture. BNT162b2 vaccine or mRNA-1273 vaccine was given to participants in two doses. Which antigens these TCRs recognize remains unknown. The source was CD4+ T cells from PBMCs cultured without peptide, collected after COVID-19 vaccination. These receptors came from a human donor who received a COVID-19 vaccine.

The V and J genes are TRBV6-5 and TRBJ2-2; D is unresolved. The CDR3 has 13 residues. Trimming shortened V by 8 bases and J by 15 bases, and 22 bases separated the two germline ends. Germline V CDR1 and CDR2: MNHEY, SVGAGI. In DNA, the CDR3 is TGTGCCAGCGATTTATGGGCTGGCACCGGAGTGTTTTTT. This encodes CASDLWAGTGVFF.

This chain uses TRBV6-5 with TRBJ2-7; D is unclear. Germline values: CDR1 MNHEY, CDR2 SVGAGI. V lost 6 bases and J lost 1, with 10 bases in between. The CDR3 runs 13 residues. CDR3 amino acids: CASRRMGSYEQYV. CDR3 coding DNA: TGTGCCAGCAGAAGGATGGGATCCTACGAGCAGTACGTC.

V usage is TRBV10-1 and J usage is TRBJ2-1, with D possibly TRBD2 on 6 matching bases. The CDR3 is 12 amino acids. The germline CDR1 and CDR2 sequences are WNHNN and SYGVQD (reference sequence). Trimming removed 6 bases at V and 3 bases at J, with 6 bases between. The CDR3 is CASRGGYNEQFF. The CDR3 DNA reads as TGCGCCAGCAGGGGGGGCTACAATGAGCAGTTCTTC.

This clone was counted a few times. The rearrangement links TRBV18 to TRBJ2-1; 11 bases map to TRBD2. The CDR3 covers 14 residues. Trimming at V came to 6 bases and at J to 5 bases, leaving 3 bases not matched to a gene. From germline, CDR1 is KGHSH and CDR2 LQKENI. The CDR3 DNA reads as TGTGCCAGCTCCCCGACTAGCGGGGACAATGAGCAGTTCTTC. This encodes CASSPTSGDNEQFF.

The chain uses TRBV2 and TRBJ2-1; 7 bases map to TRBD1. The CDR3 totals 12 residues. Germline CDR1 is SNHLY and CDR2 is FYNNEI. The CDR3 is CVLRWDRGEQFF. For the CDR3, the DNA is TGTGTCCTAAGGTGGGACAGAGGTGAGCAGTTCTTC.

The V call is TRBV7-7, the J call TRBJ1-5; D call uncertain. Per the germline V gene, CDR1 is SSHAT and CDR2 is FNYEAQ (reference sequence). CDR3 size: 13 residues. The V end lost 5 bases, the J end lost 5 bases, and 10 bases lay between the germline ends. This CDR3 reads CASSASPDQPQHF. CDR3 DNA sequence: TGTGCCAGCAGCGCATCCCCCGATCAGCCCCAGCATTTT.

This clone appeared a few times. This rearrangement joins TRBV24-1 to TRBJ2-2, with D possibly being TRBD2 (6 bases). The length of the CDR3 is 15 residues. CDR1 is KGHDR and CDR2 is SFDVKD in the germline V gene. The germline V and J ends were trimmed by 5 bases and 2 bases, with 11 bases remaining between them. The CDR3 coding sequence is TGTGCCACCAGTGGGAGGGGACCAAACACCGGGGAGCTGTTTTTT. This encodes CATSGRGPNTGELFF.

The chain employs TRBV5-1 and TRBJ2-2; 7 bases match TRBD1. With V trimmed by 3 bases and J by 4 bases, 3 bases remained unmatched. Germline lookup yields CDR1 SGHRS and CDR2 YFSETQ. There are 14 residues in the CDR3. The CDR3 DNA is TGCGCCAGCAGCTCGGGACAGTCCACCGGGGAGCTGTTTTTT. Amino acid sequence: CASSSGQSTGELFF.

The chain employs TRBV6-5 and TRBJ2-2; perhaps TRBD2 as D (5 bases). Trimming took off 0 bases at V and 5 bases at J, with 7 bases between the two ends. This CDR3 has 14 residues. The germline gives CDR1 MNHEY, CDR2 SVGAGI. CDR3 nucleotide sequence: TGTGCCAGCAGTTACTCGAGAGGGACCGGGGAGCTGTTTTTT. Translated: CASSYSRGTGELFF.

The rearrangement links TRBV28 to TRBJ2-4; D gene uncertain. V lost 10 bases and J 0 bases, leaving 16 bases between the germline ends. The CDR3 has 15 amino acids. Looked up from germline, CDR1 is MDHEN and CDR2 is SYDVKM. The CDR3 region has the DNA TGTGCCATCGAGAAGAGTTCTTTAGCCAAAAACATTCAGTACTTC. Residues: CAIEKSSLAKNIQYF.

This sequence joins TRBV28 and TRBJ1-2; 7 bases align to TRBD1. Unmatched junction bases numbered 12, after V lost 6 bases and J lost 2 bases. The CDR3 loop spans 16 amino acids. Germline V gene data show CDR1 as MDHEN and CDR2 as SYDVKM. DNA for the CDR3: TGTGCCAGCAGCCGATTCGCAGGGGGATTGAACTATGGCTACACCTTC. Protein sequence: CASSRFAGGLNYGYTF.

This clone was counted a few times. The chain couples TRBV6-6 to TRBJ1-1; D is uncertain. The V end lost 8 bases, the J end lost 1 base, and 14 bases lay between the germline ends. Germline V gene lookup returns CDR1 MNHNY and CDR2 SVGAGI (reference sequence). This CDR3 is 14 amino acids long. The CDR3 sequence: CASESLQPNTEAFF. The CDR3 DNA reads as TGTGCCAGCGAGTCCCTTCAACCGAACACTGAAGCTTTCTTT.

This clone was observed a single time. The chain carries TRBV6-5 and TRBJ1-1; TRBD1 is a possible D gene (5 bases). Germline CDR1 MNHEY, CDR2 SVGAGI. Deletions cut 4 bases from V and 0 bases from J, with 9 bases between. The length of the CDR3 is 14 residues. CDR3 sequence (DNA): TGTGCCAGCAGTTGGGGGAGGATGAACACTGAAGCTTTCTTT. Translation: CASSWGRMNTEAFF.

Here the CDR3 DNA reads TGTGCCAGCTCCGAAGGGGTGGCGGAGACCCAGTACTTC. Its translation is CASSEGVAETQYF. V is TRBV18 and J is TRBJ2-5, with D perhaps TRBD1 (5 bases). Germline assignment: CDR1 KGHSH and CDR2 LQKENI. V was shortened by 6 bases and J by 5 bases, with 13 bases between the two germline ends. The CDR3 spans 13 residues.

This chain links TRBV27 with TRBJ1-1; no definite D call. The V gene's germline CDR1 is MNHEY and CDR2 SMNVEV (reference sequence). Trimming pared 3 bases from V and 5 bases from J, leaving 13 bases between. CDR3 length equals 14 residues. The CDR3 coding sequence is TGTGCCAGCAGTTTGTGGGGAAGACGGACTGAAGCTTTCTTT. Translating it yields CASSLWGRRTEAFF.

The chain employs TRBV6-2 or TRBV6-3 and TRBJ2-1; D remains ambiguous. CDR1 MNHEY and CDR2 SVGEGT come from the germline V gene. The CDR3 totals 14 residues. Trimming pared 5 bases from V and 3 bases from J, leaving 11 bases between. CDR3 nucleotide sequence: TGTGCCAGCAGTACACGCCGGGTCTACAATGAGCAGTTCTTC. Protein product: CASSTRRVYNEQFF.

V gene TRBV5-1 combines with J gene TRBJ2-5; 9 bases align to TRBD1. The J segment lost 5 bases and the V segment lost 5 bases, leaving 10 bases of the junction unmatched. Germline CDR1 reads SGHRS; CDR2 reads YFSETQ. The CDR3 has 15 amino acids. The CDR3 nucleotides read TGCGCCAGCAGTCGCCTGACAGGGGGTCAGGAGACCCAGTACTTC. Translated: CASSRLTGGQETQYF.